This T cell receptor beta chain is drawn from a study of shared clonotypes between healthy human individuals. The study's findings and limits: Sample collection involved blood only; tissue repertoires are likely different.

V gave up 6 bases and J gave up 4 bases; unmatched junction bases: 8. CDR1 is WNHNN and CDR2 is SYGVQD in the germline V gene (reference sequence). The length of the CDR3 is 14 residues. Subsets obtained from CD4+ cells comprised CD45RA+ naive and CD45RA-negative memory cells. Data came from immunoSEQ multiplex PCR; TCRdb stores just in-frame clones and leaves some out. The data contain 950,000 to 1,100,000 clones, 75% of them singletons. This clone occurred a few times. Its matching antigen is unknown. Input material: memory CD4+ T cells sorted from blood. This sample's subset: CD45RA-negative fraction. This rearrangement joins TRBV10-1 to TRBJ2-7; 8 positions agree with TRBD2. The sequence was obtained from a man younger than 30 in good health. The CDR3 sequence: CASSDGTSQYEQYF. The CDR3 nucleotides are TGCGCCAGCAGCGATGGGACTAGTCAGTACGAGCAGTACTTC.